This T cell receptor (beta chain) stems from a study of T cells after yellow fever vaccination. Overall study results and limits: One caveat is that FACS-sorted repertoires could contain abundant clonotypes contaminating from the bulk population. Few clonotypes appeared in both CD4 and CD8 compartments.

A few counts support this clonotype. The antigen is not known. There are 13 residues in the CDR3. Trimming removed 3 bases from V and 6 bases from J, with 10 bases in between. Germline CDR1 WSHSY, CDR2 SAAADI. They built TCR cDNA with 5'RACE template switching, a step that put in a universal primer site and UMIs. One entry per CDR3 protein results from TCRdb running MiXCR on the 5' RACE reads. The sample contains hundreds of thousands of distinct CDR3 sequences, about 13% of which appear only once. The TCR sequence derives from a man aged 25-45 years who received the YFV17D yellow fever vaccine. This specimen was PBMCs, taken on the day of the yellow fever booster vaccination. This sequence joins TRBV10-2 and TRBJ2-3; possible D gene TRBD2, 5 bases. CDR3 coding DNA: TGCGCCAGCAGTGAACTAGTCTTGGATACGCAGTATTTT. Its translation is CASSELVLDTQYF.